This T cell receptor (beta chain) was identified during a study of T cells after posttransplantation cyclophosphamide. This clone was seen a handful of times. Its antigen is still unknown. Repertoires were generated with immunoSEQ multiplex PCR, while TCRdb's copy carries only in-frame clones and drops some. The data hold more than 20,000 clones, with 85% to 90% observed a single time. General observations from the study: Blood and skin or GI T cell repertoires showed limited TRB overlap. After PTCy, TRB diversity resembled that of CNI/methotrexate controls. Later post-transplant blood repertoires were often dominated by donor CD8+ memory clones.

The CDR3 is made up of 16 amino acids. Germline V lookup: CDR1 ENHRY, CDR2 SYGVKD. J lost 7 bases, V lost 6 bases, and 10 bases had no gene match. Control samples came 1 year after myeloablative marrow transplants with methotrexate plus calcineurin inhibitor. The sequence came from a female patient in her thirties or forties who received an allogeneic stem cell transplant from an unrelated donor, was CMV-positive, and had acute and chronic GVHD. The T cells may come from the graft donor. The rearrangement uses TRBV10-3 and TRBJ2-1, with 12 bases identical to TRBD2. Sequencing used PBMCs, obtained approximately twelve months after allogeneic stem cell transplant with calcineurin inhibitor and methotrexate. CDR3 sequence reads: CAIRETSGSSGNEQFF. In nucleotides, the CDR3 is TGTGCCATCAGAGAGACTAGCGGGAGCTCGGGGAATGAGCAGTTCTTC.